The present T cell receptor beta chain was sequenced within a study of a mutant IDH1 vaccine in newly diagnosed glioma. Study-level information: First vaccine doses came 4-6 weeks after radiotherapy alone, or with temozolomide cycles. General study findings and limits: Seemingly, top peripheral T cell clonotype changes bore no relation to pseudoprogression.

The table came from immunoSEQ multiplex PCR; TCRdb's copy has only in-frame clones and leaves some out. The table lists about 40,000 clones, around 84% of them singletons. The time point denotes: week 11, during vaccination. Every vaccine dose comprised 300 ug of mutant IDH1 20-mer peptide plus topical imiquimod. Each donor presented with a new WHO grade 3 or 4 astrocytoma that tested IDH1-mutant and showed ATRX loss. Per germline, CDR1 LNHDA and CDR2 SQIVND (reference sequence). The CDR3 has 18 amino acids. Trimming pared 9 bases from V and 0 bases from J, leaving 21 bases between. On this clone: Its target is not known.

The chain employs TRBV19 and TRBJ2-6; D is perhaps TRBD1 (5 bases). The origin of this receptor is a man aged 35 to 55 with glioma. The source was PBMCs, collected from a glioma patient whose treatment included an IDH1 peptide vaccine. CDR3 residues: CASEKIDRRASGANVLTF. CDR3 DNA: TGTGCCAGCGAGAAGATCGACAGAAGAGCCTCTGGGGCCAACGTCCTGACTTTC.